This TCR beta chain derives from a study of OX40 agonist ivuxolimab in advanced cancers. General observations from the study: Those patients achieving a partial response at 0.1-3.0 mg/kg showed among the lowest clonal expansion. At 0.1 to 3.0 mg/kg and by week 6, CD4+ and CD8+ T cells in the blood had expanded clonally.

This clone was detected a few times. No antigen is known for it. Only in-frame clones appear in the TCRdb table, and some are missing; sequencing was by immunoSEQ multiplex PCR. The table has some 17,000 clones, 70% to 90% seen once; the top ten hold 65% to 75%. This CDR3 comprises 12 residues. Trimming took 2 bases from V and 8 from J, leaving 5 bases between them. The germline CDR1 and CDR2 sequences are SGHDT and YYEEEE. Sampling times: baseline, cycle 4 day 1, cycle 7 day 1. This TCR was recovered from an adult with an advanced solid tumor such as melanoma, head and neck, liver or kidney cancer. The chain is built from TRBV5-6 and TRBJ1-6, with D hard to call. The material was CD4+ or CD8+ T cells sorted from blood, obtained in a trial of the OX40 agonist ivuxolimab. CDR3 residues: CASSFVDSPLHF. The CDR3 nucleotides are TGTGCCAGCAGCTTCGTTGATTCACCCCTCCACTTT.